The clone carrying this T cell receptor (beta chain) has a count of ten or more. Antigen specificity is unknown. The data belong to a study of CD8 T cells in ankylosing spondylitis. TCRdb reprocessed the 5' RACE reads via MiXCR and lists one record per CDR3 protein. The sample has hundreds of thousands of distinct CDR3 sequences; 10% to 15% are singletons. This CDR3 has 16 residues. V lost 3 bases to trimming and J lost 4 bases, with 18 bases between them. Study-wide findings and caveats: Blood of patients with ankylosing spondylitis appeared to be characterized by a TCR beta motif of eight or nine highly homologous variants.

The V and J genes are TRBV12-3 or TRBV12-4 and TRBJ1-2; D may be TRBD1 (5 bases). The source is a male donor with ankylosing spondylitis. The specimen was blood, either unsorted or a sorted T cell fraction (not recorded which). CDR3 sequence reads: CASSFWVGGDGYGYTF. CDR3 nucleotides: TGTGCCAGCAGTTTCTGGGTCGGGGGAGATGGCTATGGCTACACCTTC.